A selection of T cell receptor beta chains follows, all from one sample in a study of shared clonotypes between healthy human individuals. Sequenced by immunoSEQ multiplex PCR; TCRdb stores in-frame clones only, minus some. The table has roughly 2.1 million clones, about 93% seen once. Sequencing was performed on naive CD8+ T cells from PBMCs. The receptors derive from a man aged 18-30 years in good health. Some clones in this sample may be carry-over from other donors' samples. The CDR3 runs from the conserved cysteine through the conserved F or W. A D gene is named only where the DNA matches it firmly. Rows may omit the clone size; those that give it use once, few, many or a size class.

size	D	V	J	CDR3	DNA
NA	TRBD2	TRBV29-1	TRBJ2-7	CSVVPSGSYEQYF	TGCAGCGTTGTTCCTAGCGGGAGCTACGAGCAGTACTTC
NA	NA	TRBV30	TRBJ2-7	CAWSGSGAYEQYF	TGTGCCTGGAGCGGAAGTGGGGCCTACGAGCAGTACTTC
NA	TRBD2	TRBV6-5	TRBJ2-1	CASSYSLAASYNEQFF	TGTGCCAGCAGTTACAGTCTAGCGGCCTCCTACAATGAGCAGTTCTTC
NA	TRBD2	TRBV13	TRBJ2-1	CASRSGTSGISSYNEQFF	TGTGCCAGCAGATCCGGGACTAGCGGGATCAGCTCCTACAATGAGCAGTTCTTC
NA	NA	TRBV7-9	TRBJ2-7	CASSLVGVAGEQYF	TGTGCCAGCAGCTTAGTAGGTGTTGCAGGCGAGCAGTACTTC
NA	NA	TRBV11-2	TRBJ2-3	CASSPRVLGTDTQYF	TGTGCCAGCAGCCCTAGGGTTCTAGGCACAGATACGCAGTATTTT
few	NA	TRBV5-6	TRBJ2-4	CATGPPGDIQYF	TGTGCCACCGGACCCCCGGGGGACATTCAGTACTTC
NA	NA	TRBV19	TRBJ2-7	CASSITGSSSYEQYF	TGTGCCAGTAGTATTACCGGTTCGAGCTCCTACGAGCAGTACTTC
NA	NA	TRBV7-9	TRBJ1-5	CASSWGGRNQPQHF	TGTGCCAGCAGCTGGGGGGGCAGAAATCAGCCCCAGCATTTT
NA	TRBD1	TRBV28	TRBJ1-5	CASSGDREGNQPQHF	TGTGCCAGCAGTGGGGACAGGGAAGGCAATCAGCCCCAGCATTTT
NA	NA	TRBV2	TRBJ1-2	CAREVGEERYGYTF	TGTGCCAGAGAAGTGGGGGAGGAGAGGTATGGCTACACCTTC
NA	TRBD2	TRBV27	TRBJ2-3	CASSFSGSWTDTQYF	TGTGCCAGCAGTTTCAGCGGGAGTTGGACAGATACGCAGTATTTT
once	TRBD1	TRBV11-2	TRBJ1-1	CASSSRDRGFTEAFF	TGTGCCAGCAGTTCCCGGGACAGGGGCTTCACTGAAGCTTTCTTT
NA	TRBD2	TRBV28	TRBJ2-7	CASRELADSYEQYF	TGTGCCAGCAGGGAACTAGCGGACTCCTACGAGCAGTACTTC
NA	TRBD2	TRBV7-9	TRBJ2-7	CASSEGLAGVGEQYF	TGTGCCAGCAGCGAGGGACTAGCGGGAGTGGGCGAGCAGTACTTC
NA	NA	TRBV6-4	TRBJ2-1	CASSLGLGNNEQFF	TGTGCCAGCAGTTTGGGACTCGGAAACAATGAGCAGTTCTTC
NA	NA	TRBV27	TRBJ2-1	CASSPRYNEQFF	TGTGCCAGCAGTCCCAGGTACAATGAGCAGTTCTTC
NA	NA	TRBV2	TRBJ2-1	CASSILDEQFF	NA
NA	NA	TRBV27	TRBJ1-2	CASSLNPYSAYGYTF	TGTGCCAGCAGTCTAAACCCTTACAGCGCCTATGGCTACACCTTC
NA	NA	TRBV28	TRBJ1-5	CASRQDNQPQHF	TGTGCCAGCCGACAGGACAATCAGCCCCAGCATTTT
NA	NA	TRBV4-1	TRBJ2-5	CASSPQGGGAGAGQETQYF	TGCGCCAGCAGCCCACAGGGGGGAGGGGCGGGAGCTGGACAAGAGACCCAGTACTTC
NA	NA	TRBV4-3	TRBJ2-3	CASSQVLKDTQYF	TGCGCCAGCAGCCAAGTACTAAAAGATACGCAGTATTTT
NA	TRBD1	TRBV13	TRBJ2-1	CASSSRTGDLGPGSYNEQFF	TGTGCCAGCAGCTCAAGGACAGGGGACCTTGGGCCAGGCTCCTACAATGAGCAGTTCTTC
NA	NA	TRBV7-9	TRBJ1-1	CASSLAVPPAFF	TGTGCCAGCAGCTTAGCGGTTCCGCCAGCTTTCTTT
NA	NA	TRBV5-4	TRBJ1-3	CASSSPDGSGNTIYF	TGTGCCAGCAGCTCCCCGGACGGTTCTGGAAACACCATATATTTT
NA	NA	TRBV6-1	TRBJ1-2	CASSDFFISKYHLNYGYTF	TGTGCCAGCAGTGATTTTTTTATTTCAAAATATCACCTTAACTATGGCTACACCTTC
NA	TRBD1	TRBV2	TRBJ1-4	CASSEARQGFNEKLFF	TGTGCCAGCAGTGAAGCGAGACAGGGTTTCAATGAAAAACTGTTTTTT
once	NA	TRBV9	TRBJ2-1	CASSSSGEQFF	TGTGCCAGCAGCAGTAGCGGAGAGCAGTTCTTC
once	NA	TRBV9	TRBJ2-3	CASSTSRSRREGTDTQYF	TGTGCCAGCAGCACATCACGATCCCGGCGGGAAGGCACAGATACGCAGTATTTT
NA	TRBD1	TRBV18	TRBJ2-7	CASSRGQVYEQYF	TGTGCCAGCTCACGGGGACAGGTCTACGAGCAGTACTTC
NA	TRBD1	TRBV4-1	TRBJ2-7	CASSQVPSGQGAYEQYF	TGCGCCAGCAGCCAAGTCCCCTCCGGACAGGGCGCCTACGAGCAGTACTTC
once	TRBD2	TRBV5-4	TRBJ2-1	CATDEGLAGTEQFF	TGTGCCACCGACGAGGGACTAGCGGGAACTGAGCAGTTCTTC
NA	TRBD2	TRBV27	TRBJ2-7	CASRLAGGLYEQYF	TGTGCCAGCAGGTTAGCGGGAGGCCTCTACGAGCAGTACTTC
once	NA	TRBV7-9	TRBJ2-6	CASSYWTLRSGANVLTF	TGTGCCAGCAGCTATTGGACCCTCCGCTCTGGGGCCAACGTCCTGACTTTC
NA	NA	TRBV19	TRBJ2-1	CASSRTDYNEQFF	TGTGCCAGTAGCCGGACAGACTACAATGAGCAGTTCTTC
NA	NA	TRBV19	TRBJ1-1	CASSIWAAGIVAFF	TGTGCCAGTAGTATATGGGCGGCAGGAATTGTAGCTTTCTTT
NA	NA	TRBV4-2	TRBJ1-1	CASSRSVSDTEAFF	TGTGCCAGCAGTCGTAGCGTCTCTGACACTGAAGCTTTCTTT
NA	TRBD1	TRBV7-9	TRBJ2-2	CASRTGLTGELFF	TGTGCCAGCAGGACAGGGCTCACCGGGGAGCTGTTTTTT
NA	NA	TRBV6-1	TRBJ1-2	CASSEVKGWVLGYTF	TGTGCCAGCAGTGAAGTAAAGGGCTGGGTCCTGGGCTACACCTTC
NA	NA	TRBV15	TRBJ1-1	CATSSETTNTEAFF	TGTGCCACCAGCAGTGAGACAACGAACACTGAAGCTTTCTTT
NA	NA	TRBV11-2	TRBJ2-3	CASSLAGGADTQYF	TGTGCCAGCAGCTTAGCGGGCGGAGCAGATACGCAGTATTTT
NA	NA	TRBV11-3	TRBJ2-1	CASKVGEDYNEQFF	TGTGCCAGCAAGGTAGGGGAGGACTACAATGAGCAGTTCTTC
NA	NA	TRBV6-1	TRBJ2-7	CASSEGGYEQYF	TGTGCCAGCAGTGAAGGGGGCTACGAGCAGTACTTC
NA	TRBD1	TRBV6-1	TRBJ1-1	CASRLTGGASEAFF	TGTGCCAGCAGGCTCACAGGGGGCGCGTCTGAAGCTTTCTTT
NA	NA	TRBV28	TRBJ2-3	CASSLLGASTDTQYF	TGTGCCAGCAGTTTACTAGGCGCTAGCACAGATACGCAGTATTTT
NA	NA	TRBV30	TRBJ2-4	CAGGLYSTQAKNIQYF	TGTGCCGGGGGATTATACTCGACTCAGGCCAAAAACATTCAGTACTTC
NA	NA	TRBV2	TRBJ2-7	CASSEGLRGYEQYF	TGTGCCAGCAGTGAAGGGCTAAGGGGATACGAGCAGTACTTC
NA	TRBD2	TRBV7-9	TRBJ2-1	CASSHSGMGSYNEQFF	TGTGCCAGCAGTCATAGCGGGATGGGATCCTACAATGAGCAGTTCTTC